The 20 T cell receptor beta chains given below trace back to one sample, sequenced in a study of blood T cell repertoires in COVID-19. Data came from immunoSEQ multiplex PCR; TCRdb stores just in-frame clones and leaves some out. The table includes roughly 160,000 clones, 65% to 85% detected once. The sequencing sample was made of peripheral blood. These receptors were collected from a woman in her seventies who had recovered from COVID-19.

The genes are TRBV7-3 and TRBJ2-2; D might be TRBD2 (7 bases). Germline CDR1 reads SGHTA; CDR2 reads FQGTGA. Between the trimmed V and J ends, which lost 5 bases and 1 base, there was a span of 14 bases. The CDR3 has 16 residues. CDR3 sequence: CASSPQGGGNTGELFF. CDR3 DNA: TGTGCCAGCAGCCCACAGGGAGGGGGGAACACCGGGGAGCTGTTTTTT.

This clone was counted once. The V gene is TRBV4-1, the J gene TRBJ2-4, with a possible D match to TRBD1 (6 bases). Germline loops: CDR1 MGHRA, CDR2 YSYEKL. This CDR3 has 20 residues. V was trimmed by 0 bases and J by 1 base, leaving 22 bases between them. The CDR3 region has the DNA TGCGCCAGCAGCCAAGAAGGTGGGACACACCGGTGGGTTGCCAAAAACATTCAGTACTTC. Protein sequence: CASSQEGGTHRWVAKNIQYF.

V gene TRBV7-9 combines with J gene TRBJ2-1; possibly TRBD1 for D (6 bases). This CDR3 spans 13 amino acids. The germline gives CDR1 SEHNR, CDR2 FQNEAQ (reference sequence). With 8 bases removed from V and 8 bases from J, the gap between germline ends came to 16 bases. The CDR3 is CASGNGQIYEQFF. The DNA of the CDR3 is TGTGCCAGCGGAAACGGACAGATCTATGAGCAGTTCTTC.

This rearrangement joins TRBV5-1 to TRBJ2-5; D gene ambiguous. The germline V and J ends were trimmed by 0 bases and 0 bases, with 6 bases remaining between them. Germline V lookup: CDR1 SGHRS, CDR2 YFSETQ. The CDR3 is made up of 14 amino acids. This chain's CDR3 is CASSLVAYQETQYF. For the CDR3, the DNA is TGCGCCAGCAGCTTGGTTGCGTACCAAGAGACCCAGTACTTC.

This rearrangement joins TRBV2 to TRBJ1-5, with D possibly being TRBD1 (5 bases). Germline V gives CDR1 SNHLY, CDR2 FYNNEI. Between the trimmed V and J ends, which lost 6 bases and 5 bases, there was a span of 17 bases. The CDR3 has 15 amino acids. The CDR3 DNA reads TGTGCCAGCAGGGGAGGTGGGGCTCCGCATCAGCCCCAGCATTTT. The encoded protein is CASRGGGAPHQPQHF.

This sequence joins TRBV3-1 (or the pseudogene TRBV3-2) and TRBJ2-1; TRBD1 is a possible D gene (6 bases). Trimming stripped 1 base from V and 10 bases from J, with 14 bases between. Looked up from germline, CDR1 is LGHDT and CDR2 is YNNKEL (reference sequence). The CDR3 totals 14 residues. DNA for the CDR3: TGTGCCAGCAGCCAAGCCGGGACAAACTCCGAGCAGTTCTTC. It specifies CASSQAGTNSEQFF.

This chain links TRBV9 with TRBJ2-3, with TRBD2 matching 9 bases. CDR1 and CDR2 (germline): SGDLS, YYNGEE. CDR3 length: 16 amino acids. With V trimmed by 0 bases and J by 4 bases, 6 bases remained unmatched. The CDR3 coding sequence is TGTGCCAGCAGCGTAGGGGCGGGAGGGTTGGCAGATACGCAGTATTTT. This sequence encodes CASSVGAGGLADTQYF. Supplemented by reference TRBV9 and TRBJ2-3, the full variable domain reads DSGVTQTPKHLITATGQRVTLRCSPRSGDLSVYWYQQSLDQGLQFLIQYYNGEERAKGNILERFSAQQFPDLHSELNLSSLELGDSALYFCASSVGAGGLADTQYFGPGTRLTVL.

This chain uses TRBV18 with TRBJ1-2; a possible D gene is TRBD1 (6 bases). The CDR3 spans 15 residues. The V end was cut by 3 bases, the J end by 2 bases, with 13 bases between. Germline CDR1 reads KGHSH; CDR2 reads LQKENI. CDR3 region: CASSPPGTRNYGYTF. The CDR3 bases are TGTGCCAGCTCACCCCCCGGGACACGGAACTATGGCTACACCTTC.

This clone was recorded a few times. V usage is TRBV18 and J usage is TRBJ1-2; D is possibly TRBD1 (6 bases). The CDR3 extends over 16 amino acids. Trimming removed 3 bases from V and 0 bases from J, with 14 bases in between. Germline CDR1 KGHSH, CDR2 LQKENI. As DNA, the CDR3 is TGTGCCAGCTCACCCCGGGGGGGGACAACTAACTATGGCTACACCTTC. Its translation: CASSPRGGTTNYGYTF. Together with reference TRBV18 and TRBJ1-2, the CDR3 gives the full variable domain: NAGVMQNPRHLVRRRGQEARLRCSPMKGHSHVYWYRQLPEEGLKFMVYLQKENIIDESGMPKERFSAEFPKEGPSILRIQQVVRGDSAAYFCASSPRGGTTNYGYTFGSGTRLTVV.

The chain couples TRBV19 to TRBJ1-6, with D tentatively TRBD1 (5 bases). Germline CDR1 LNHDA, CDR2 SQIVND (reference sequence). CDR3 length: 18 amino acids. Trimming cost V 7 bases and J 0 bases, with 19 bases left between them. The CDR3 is CASTQSPTVSSYNSPLHF. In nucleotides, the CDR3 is TGTGCCAGTACCCAGTCCCCGACAGTGAGCTCCTATAATTCACCCCTCCACTTT.

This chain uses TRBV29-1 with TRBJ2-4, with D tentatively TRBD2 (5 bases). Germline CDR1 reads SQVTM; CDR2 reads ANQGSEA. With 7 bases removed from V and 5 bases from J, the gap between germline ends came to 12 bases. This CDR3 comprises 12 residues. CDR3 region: CSGLATENIQYF. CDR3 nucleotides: TGCAGCGGGCTAGCTACGGAAAACATTCAGTACTTC.

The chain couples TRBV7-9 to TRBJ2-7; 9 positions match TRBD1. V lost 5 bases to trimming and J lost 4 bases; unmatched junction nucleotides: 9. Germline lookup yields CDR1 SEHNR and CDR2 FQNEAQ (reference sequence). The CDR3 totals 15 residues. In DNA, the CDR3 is TGTGCCAGCAGCCCCCGGGACAGGGAGTGGTACGAGCAGTACTTC. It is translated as CASSPRDREWYEQYF.

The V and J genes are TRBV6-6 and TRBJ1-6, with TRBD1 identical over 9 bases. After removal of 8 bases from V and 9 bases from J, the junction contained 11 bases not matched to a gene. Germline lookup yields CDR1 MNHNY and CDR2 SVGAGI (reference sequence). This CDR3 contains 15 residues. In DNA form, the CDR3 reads TGTGCCAGCGGCCGCGGACAGGGGTCGAGTTCACCCCTCCACTTT. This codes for CASGRGQGSSSPLHF.

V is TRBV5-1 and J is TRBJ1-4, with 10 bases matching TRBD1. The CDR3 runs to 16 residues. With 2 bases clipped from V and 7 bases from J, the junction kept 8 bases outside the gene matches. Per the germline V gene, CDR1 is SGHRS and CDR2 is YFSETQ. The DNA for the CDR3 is TGCGCCAGCAGCTTTAACCCCGGGACAGGGGCTGAAAAACTGTTTTTT. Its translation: CASSFNPGTGAEKLFF.

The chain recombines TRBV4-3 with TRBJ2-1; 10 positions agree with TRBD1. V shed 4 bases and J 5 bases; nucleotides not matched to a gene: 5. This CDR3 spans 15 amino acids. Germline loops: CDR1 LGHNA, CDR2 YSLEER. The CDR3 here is CASSLRDRGHNEQFF. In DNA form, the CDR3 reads TGCGCCAGCAGCCTCCGGGACAGGGGACACAATGAGCAGTTCTTC.

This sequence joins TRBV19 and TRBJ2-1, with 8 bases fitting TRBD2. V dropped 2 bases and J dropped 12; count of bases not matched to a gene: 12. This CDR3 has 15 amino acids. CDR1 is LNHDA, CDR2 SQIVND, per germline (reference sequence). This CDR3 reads CASSISGGGPSGQFF. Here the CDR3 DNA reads TGTGCCAGTAGTATATCGGGAGGGGGTCCGAGCGGGCAGTTCTTC.

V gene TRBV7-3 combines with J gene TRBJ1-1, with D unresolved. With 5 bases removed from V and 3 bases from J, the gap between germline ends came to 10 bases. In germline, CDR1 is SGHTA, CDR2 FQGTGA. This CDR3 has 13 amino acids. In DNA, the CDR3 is TGTGCCAGCAGCCAGTTCCGGGACACTGAAGCTTTCTTT. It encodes CASSQFRDTEAFF.

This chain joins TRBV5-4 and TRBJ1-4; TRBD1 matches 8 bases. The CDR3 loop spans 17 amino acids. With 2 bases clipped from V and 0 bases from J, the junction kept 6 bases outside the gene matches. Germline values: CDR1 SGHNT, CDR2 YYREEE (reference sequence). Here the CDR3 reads CASSFQTGAATNEKLFF. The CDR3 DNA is TGTGCCAGCAGCTTCCAGACAGGGGCGGCAACTAATGAAAAACTGTTTTTT. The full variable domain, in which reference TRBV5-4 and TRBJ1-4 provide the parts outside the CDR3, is ETGVTQSPTHLIKTRGQQVTLRCSSQSGHNTVSWYQQALGQGPQFIFQYYREEENGRGNFPPRFSGLQFPNYSSELNVNALELDDSALYLCASSFQTGAATNEKLFFGSGTQLSVL.

The CDR3 region is CATSRVRGFDQPQHF. In nucleotides, the CDR3 is TGTGCCACCAGCAGAGTTAGGGGGTTCGATCAGCCCCAGCATTTT. V is TRBV15 and J is TRBJ1-5; TRBD1 might be the D (6 bases). Trimming removed 1 base from V and 5 bases from J, with 12 bases in between. The CDR3 loop spans 15 amino acids. Germline CDR1 and CDR2: LNHNV and YYDKDF (reference sequence).

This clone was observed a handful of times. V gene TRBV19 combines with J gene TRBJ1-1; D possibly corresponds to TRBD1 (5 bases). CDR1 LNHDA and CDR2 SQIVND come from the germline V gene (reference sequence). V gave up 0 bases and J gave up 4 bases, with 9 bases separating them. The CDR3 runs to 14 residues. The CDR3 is CASSIDLGGTEAFF. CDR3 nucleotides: TGTGCCAGTAGTATAGATTTGGGGGGCACTGAAGCTTTCTTT.